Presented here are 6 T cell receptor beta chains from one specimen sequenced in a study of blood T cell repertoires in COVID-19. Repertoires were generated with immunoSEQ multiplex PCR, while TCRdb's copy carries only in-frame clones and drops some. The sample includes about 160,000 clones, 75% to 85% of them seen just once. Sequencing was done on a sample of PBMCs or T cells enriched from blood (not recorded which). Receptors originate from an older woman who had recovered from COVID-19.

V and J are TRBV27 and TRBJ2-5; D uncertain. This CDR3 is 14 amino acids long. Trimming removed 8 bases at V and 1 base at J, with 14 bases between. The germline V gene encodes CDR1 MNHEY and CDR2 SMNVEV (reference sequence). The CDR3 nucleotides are TGTGCCAGCCGACCCCGGGTGATCCAAGAGACCCAGTACTTC. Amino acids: CASRPRVIQETQYF.

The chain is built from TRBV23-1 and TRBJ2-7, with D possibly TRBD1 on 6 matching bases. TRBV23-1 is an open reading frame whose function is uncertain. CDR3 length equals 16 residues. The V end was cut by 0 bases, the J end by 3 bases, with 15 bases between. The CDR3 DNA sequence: TGCGCCAGCAGTCAATCGTGGGCTGGACAGTACTACGAGCAGTACTTC. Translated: CASSQSWAGQYYEQYF.

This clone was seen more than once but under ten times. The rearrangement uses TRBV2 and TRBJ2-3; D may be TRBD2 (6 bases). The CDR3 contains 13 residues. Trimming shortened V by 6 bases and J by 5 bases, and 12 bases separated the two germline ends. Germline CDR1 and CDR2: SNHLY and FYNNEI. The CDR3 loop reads CASSRLEVDTQYF. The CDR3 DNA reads TGTGCCAGCAGCCGACTAGAGGTAGATACGCAGTATTTT.

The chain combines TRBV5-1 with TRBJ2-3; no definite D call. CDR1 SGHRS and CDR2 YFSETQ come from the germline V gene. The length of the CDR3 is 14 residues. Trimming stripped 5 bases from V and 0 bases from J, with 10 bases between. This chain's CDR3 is CASSSSTSTDTQYF. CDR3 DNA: TGCGCCAGCAGTTCCTCCACTAGCACAGATACGCAGTATTTT.

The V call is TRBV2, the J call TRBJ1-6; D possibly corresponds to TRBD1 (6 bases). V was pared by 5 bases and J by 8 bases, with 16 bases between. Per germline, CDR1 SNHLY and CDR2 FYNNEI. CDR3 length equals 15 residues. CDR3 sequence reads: CASSHDRPTDSPLHF. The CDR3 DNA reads TGTGCCAGCAGTCACGACAGGCCTACTGATTCACCCCTCCACTTT.

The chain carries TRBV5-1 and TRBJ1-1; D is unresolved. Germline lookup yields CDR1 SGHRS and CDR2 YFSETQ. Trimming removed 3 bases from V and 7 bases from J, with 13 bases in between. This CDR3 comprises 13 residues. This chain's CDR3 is CASSYEALHEAFF. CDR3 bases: TGCGCCAGCAGCTATGAGGCCCTCCATGAAGCTTTCTTT.